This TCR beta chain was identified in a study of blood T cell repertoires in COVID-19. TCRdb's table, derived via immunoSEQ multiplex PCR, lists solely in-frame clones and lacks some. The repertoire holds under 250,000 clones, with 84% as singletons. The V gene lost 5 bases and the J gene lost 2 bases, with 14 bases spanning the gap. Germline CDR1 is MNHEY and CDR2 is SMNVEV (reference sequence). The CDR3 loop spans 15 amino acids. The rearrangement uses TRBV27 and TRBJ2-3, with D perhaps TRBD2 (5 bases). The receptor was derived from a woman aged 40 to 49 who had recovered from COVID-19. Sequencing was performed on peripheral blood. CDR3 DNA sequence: TGTGCCAGCAGTAACCTAGCCCTACACACAGATACGCAGTATTTT. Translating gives CASSNLALHTDTQYF.